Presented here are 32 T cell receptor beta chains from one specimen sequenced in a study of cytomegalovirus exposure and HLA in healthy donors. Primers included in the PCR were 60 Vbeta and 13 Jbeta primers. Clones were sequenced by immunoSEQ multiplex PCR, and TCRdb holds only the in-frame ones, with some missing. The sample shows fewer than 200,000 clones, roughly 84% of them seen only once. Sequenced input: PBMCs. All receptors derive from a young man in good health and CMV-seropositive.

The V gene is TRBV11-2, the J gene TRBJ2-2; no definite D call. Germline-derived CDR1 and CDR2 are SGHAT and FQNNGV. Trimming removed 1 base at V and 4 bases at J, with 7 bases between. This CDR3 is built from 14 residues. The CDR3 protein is CASSLGRVTGELFF. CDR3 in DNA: TGTGCCAGCAGCTTAGGCCGGGTCACCGGGGAGCTGTTTTTT.

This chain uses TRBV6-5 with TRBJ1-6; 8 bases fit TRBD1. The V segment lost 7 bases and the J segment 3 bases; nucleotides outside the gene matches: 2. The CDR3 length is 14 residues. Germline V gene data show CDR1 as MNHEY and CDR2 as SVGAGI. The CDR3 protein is CASMGQVYNSPLHF. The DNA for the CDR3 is TGTGCCAGCATGGGACAGGTCTATAATTCACCCCTCCACTTT.

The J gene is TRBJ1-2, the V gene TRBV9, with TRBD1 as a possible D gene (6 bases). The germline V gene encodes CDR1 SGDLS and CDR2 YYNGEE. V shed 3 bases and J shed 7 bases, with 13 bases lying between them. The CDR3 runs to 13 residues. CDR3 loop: CASSGEQGSGYTF. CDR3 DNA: TGTGCCAGCAGCGGCGAACAGGGTTCTGGCTACACCTTC. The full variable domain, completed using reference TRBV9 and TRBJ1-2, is DSGVTQTPKHLITATGQRVTLRCSPRSGDLSVYWYQQSLDQGLQFLIQYYNGEERAKGNILERFSAQQFPDLHSELNLSSLELGDSALYFCASSGEQGSGYTFGSGTRLTVV.

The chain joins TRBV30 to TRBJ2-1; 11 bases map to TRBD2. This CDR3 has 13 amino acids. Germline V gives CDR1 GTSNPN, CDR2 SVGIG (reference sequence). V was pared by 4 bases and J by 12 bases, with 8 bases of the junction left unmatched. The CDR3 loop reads CAWKLAGAPGQFF. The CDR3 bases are TGTGCCTGGAAACTAGCGGGGGCACCGGGGCAGTTCTTC.

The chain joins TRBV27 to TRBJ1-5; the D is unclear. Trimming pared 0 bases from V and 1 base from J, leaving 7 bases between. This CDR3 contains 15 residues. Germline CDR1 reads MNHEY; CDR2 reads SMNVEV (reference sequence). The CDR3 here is CASSLSRTSNQPQHF. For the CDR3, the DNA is TGTGCCAGCAGTTTATCCAGAACGAGCAATCAGCCCCAGCATTTT.

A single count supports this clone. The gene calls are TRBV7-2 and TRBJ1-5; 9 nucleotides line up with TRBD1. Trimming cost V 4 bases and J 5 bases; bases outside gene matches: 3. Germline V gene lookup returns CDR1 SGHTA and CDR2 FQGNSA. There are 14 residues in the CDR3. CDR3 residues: CASSYRQGDQPQHF. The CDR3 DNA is TGTGCCAGCAGCTACCGACAGGGGGATCAGCCCCAGCATTTT.

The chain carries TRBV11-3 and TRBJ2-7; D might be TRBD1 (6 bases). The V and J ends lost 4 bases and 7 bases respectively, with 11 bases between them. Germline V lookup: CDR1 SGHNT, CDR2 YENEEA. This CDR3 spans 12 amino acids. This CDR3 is CASSSTQGEQYF. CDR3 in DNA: TGTGCCAGCAGCTCAACCCAGGGGGAGCAGTACTTC.

The CDR3 nucleotides read TGTGCCAGCAGTTTATCAAGGGACAGGGAAGGTATGCACACTGAAGCTTTCTTT. The encoded protein is CASSLSRDREGMHTEAFF. The chain uses TRBV27 and TRBJ1-1, with 9 bases that match TRBD1. This CDR3 comprises 18 residues. Trimming took 0 bases from V and 3 from J; bases not matched to a gene: 11. Per the germline V gene, CDR1 is MNHEY and CDR2 is SMNVEV (reference sequence).

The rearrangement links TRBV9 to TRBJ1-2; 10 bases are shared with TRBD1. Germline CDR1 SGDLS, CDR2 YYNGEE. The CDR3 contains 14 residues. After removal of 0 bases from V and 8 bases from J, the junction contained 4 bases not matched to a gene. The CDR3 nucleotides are TGTGCCAGCAGCGTAGGACAGGGGGCAGGAGGCTACACCTTC. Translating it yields CASSVGQGAGGYTF.

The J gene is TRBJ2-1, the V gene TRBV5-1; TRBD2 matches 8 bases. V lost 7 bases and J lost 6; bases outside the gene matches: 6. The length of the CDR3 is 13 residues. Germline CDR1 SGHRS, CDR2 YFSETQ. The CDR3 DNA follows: TGCGCCAGCCGACGTACTAGCGGCAATGAGCAGTTCTTC. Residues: CASRRTSGNEQFF.

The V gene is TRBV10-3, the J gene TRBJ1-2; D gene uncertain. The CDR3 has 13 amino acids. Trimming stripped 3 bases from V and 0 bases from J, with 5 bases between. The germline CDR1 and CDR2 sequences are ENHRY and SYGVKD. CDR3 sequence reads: CAISDSPNYGYTF. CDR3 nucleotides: TGTGCCATCAGTGACAGTCCTAACTATGGCTACACCTTC.

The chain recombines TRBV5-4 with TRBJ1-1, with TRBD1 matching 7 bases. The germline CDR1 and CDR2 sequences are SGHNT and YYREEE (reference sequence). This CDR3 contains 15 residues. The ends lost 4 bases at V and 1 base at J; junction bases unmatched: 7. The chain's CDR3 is CASSQLAGGNTEAFF. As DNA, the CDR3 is TGTGCCAGCAGCCAACTCGCAGGGGGGAACACTGAAGCTTTCTTT.

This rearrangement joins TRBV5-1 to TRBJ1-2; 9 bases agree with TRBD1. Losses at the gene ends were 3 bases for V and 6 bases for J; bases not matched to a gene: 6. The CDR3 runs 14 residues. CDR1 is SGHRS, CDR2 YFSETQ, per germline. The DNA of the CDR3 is TGCGCCAGCAGCTCGGGGACAGGGACGGATGGCTACACCTTC. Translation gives CASSSGTGTDGYTF.

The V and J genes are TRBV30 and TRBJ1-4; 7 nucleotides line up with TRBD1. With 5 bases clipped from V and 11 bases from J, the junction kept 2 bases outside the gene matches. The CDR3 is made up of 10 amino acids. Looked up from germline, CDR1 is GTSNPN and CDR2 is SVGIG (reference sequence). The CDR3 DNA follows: TGTGCCTGGGGACAGGTGAAACTGTTTTTT. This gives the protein CAWGQVKLFF.

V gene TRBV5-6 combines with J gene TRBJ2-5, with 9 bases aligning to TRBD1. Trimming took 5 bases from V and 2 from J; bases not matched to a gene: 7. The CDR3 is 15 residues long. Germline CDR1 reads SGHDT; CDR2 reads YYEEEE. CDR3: CASRQNRGPQETQYF. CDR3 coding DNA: TGTGCCAGCAGGCAAAACAGGGGGCCTCAAGAGACCCAGTACTTC.

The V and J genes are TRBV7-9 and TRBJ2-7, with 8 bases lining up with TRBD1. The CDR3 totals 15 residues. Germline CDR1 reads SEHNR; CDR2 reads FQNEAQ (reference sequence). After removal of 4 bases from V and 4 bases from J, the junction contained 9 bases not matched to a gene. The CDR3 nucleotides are TGTGCCAGCAGCTCCTCCCCGACAGGGGAATACGAGCAGTACTTC. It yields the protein CASSSSPTGEYEQYF. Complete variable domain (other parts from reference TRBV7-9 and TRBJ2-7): DTGVSQNPRHKITKRGQNVTFRCDPISEHNRLYWYRQTLGQGPEFLTYFQNEAQLEKSRLLSDRFSAERPKGSFSTLEIQRTEQGDSAMYLCASSSSPTGEYEQYFGPGTRLTVT.

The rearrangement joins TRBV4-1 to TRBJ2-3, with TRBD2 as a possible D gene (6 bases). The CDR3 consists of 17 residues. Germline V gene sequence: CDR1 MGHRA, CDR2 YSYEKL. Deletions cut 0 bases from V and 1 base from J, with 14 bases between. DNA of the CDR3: TGCGCCAGCAGCCAAGATTCGGTACCGGGGGGCACAGATACGCAGTATTTT. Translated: CASSQDSVPGGTDTQYF.

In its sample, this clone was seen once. This chain's CDR3 is CASSLTGQMNTEAFF. The CDR3 bases are TGTGCCAGCAGCTTAACGGGACAGATGAACACTGAAGCTTTCTTT. This chain joins TRBV7-3 and TRBJ1-1; 7 nucleotides match TRBD1. Germline trimming cut 0 bases from V and 0 bases from J; bases unmatched to any gene: 1. The CDR3 sequence is 15 residues long. Germline V gene lookup returns CDR1 SGHTA and CDR2 FQGTGA.

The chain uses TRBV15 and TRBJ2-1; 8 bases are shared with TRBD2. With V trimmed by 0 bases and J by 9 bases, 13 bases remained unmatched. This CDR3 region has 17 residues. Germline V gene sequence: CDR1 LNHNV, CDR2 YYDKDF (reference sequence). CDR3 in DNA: TGTGCCACCAGCAGAGATCGAATCGGGGGGGGCCTGGGTGAGCAGTTCTTC. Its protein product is CATSRDRIGGGLGEQFF.

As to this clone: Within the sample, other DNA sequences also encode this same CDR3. The CDR3 DNA follows: TGTGCCAGCAGCTTAGGTTTAACAGGGTATAATTCACCCCTCCACTTT. Its protein product is CASSLGLTGYNSPLHF. V usage is TRBV7-2 and J usage is TRBJ1-6, with D perhaps matching TRBD1 (6 bases). The CDR3 loop spans 16 amino acids. CDR1 and CDR2 (germline): SGHTA, FQGNSA. The V end lost 1 base, the J end lost 4 bases, and 11 bases lay between the germline ends. The entire variable domain, with the rest obtained from reference TRBV7-2 and TRBJ1-6, is as follows: GAGVSQSPSNKVTEKGKDVELRCDPISGHTALYWYRQSLGQGLEFLIYFQGNSAPDKSGLPSDRFSAERTGGSVSTLTIQRTQQEDSAVYLCASSLGLTGYNSPLHFGNGTRLTVT.

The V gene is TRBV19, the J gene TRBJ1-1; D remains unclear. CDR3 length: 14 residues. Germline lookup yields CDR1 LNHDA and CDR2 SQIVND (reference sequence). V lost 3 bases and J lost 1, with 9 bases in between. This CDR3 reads CASSIYLWNTEAFF. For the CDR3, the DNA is TGTGCCAGTAGTATTTATTTATGGAACACTGAAGCTTTCTTT.

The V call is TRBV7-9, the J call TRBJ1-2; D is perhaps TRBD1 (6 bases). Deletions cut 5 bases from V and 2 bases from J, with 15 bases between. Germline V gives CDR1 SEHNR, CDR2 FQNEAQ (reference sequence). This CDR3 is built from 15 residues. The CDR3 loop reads CASSKTGLSNYGYTF. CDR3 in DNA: TGTGCCAGCAGCAAAACAGGGTTATCAAACTATGGCTACACCTTC.

The CDR3 sequence is CASSLVARTGGYEQYF. The CDR3 coding sequence is TGTGCCAGCAGCTTAGTAGCCCGAACAGGGGGCTACGAGCAGTACTTC. The rearrangement joins TRBV7-2 to TRBJ2-7; 8 bases are shared with TRBD1. The junction had 8 bases not matched to a gene; V was cut back by 1 base and J by 3 bases. The CDR3 totals 16 residues. Germline V lookup: CDR1 SGHTA, CDR2 FQGNSA.

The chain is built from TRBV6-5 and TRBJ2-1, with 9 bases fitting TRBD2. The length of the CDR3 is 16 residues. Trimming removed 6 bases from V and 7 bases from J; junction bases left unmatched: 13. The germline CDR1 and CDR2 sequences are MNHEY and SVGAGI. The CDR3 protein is CASSYVGAGGRNEQFF. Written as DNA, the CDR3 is TGTGCCAGCAGCTACGTGGGGGCGGGGGGGAGGAATGAGCAGTTCTTC.

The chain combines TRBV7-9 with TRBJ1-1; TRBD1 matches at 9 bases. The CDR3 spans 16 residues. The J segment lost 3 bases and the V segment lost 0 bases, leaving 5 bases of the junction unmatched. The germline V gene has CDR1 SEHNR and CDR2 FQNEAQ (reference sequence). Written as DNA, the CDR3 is TGTGCCAGCAGCTTAGCCCTTAGGACAGGGGACACTGAAGCTTTCTTT. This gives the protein CASSLALRTGDTEAFF.

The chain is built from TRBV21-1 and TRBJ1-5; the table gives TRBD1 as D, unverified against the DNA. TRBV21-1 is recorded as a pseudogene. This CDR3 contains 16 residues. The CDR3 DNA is TGTGCCAGCAGCAAAAGTCCAGGTTATAGCAATCAGCCCCAGCATTTT. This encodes CASSKSPGYSNQPQHF.

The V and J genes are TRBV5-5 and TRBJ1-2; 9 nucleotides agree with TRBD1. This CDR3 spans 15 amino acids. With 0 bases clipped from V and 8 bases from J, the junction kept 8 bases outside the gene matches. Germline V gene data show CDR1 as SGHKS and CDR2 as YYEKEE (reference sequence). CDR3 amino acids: CASSLGGQGMGGYTF. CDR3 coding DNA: TGTGCCAGCAGCTTGGGTGGACAGGGGATGGGGGGCTACACCTTC.

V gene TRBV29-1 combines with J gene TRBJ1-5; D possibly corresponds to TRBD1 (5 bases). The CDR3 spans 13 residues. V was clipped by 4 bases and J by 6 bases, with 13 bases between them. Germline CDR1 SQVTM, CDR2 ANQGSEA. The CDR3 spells CSVVTGGGQPQHF. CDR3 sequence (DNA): TGCAGCGTTGTTACGGGGGGAGGTCAGCCCCAGCATTTT.

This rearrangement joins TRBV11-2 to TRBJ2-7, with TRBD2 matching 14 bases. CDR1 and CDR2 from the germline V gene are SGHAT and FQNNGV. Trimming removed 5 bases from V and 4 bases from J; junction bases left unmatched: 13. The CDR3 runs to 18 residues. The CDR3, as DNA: TGTGCCAGCAGCGGCCAGGGACTAGCGGGGGCCCAGGGGTACGAGCAGTACTTC. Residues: CASSGQGLAGAQGYEQYF. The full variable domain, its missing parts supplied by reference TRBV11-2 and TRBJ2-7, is EAGVAQSPRYKIIEKRQSVAFWCNPISGHATLYWYQQILGQGPKLLIQFQNNGVVDDSQLPKDRFSAERLKGVDSTLKIQPAKLEDSAVYLCASSGQGLAGAQGYEQYFGPGTRLTVT.

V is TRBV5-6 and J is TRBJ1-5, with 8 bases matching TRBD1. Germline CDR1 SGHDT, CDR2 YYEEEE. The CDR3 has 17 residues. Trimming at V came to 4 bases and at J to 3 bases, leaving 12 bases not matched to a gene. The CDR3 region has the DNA TGTGCCAGCAGCACCTGGGACAGGCCATTTTACAATCAGCCCCAGCATTTT. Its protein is CASSTWDRPFYNQPQHF.

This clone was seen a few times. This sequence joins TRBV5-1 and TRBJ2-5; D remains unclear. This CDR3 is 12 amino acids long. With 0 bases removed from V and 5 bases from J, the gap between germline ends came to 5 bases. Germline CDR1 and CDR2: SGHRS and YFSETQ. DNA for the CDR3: TGCGCCAGCAGCTTGGCCTTGGAGACCCAGTACTTC. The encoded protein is CASSLALETQYF.

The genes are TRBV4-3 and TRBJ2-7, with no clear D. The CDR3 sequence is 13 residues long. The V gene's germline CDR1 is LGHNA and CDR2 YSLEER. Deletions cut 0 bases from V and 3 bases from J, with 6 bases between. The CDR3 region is CASSQDSRYEQYF. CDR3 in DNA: TGCGCCAGCAGCCAAGATAGCCGCTACGAGCAGTACTTC.